The 8 T cell receptor beta chains given below trace back to one sample, sequenced in a study of cytomegalovirus exposure and HLA in healthy donors. The PCR employed 60 Vbeta primers together with 13 Jbeta primers. TCRdb keeps only in-frame clones here, not all; method: immunoSEQ multiplex PCR. This table has some 200,000 clones, around 86% appearing once. Material: PBMCs. All receptors derive from a man aged 40-50 years in good health and CMV-seropositive.

V is TRBV18 and J is TRBJ1-1, with D perhaps TRBD1 (5 bases). Germline V gene sequence: CDR1 KGHSH, CDR2 LQKENI. V lost 6 bases, J lost 1 base, and 12 bases lay in between. The CDR3 loop spans 14 amino acids. The CDR3 here is CASSEMDTNTEAFF. Here the CDR3 DNA reads TGTGCCAGCTCGGAAATGGACACGAACACTGAAGCTTTCTTT. Full variable domain (remainder filled in from reference TRBV18 and TRBJ1-1): NAGVMQNPRHLVRRRGQEARLRCSPMKGHSHVYWYRQLPEEGLKFMVYLQKENIIDESGMPKERFSAEFPKEGPSILRIQQVVRGDSAAYFCASSEMDTNTEAFFGQGTRLTVV.

In this sample, this clone turned up a few times. This chain connects TRBV5-4 to TRBJ2-3; 9 bases agree with TRBD2. The germline gives CDR1 SGHNT, CDR2 YYREEE (reference sequence). The CDR3 consists of 16 residues. The trim removed 0 bases at V and 3 bases at J, leaving 5 bases unmatched. The CDR3 region is CASSLGGGGWTDTQYF. DNA for the CDR3: TGTGCCAGCAGCTTGGGCGGGGGGGGCTGGACAGATACGCAGTATTTT. Full variable domain (remainder filled in from reference TRBV5-4 and TRBJ2-3): ETGVTQSPTHLIKTRGQQVTLRCSSQSGHNTVSWYQQALGQGPQFIFQYYREEENGRGNFPPRFSGLQFPNYSSELNVNALELDDSALYLCASSLGGGGWTDTQYFGPGTRLTVL.

The chain has TRBV27 and TRBJ2-3; maybe TRBD2 (7 bases). This CDR3 is 18 amino acids long. Germline CDR1 MNHEY, CDR2 SMNVEV (reference sequence). V was cut by 5 bases and J by 0 bases, with 21 bases left in between. CDR3 loop: CASSLMRGGPSSTDTQYF. The CDR3 nucleotides read TGTGCCAGCAGTCTCATGAGGGGGGGCCCCTCTAGCACAGATACGCAGTATTTT.

The rearrangement uses TRBV28 and TRBJ2-1; 10 nucleotides agree with TRBD2. Per germline, CDR1 MDHEN and CDR2 SYDVKM. The CDR3 length is 14 residues. V gave up 7 bases and J gave up 7 bases; unmatched junction bases: 7. The CDR3 region is CASIERGGWNEQFF. The CDR3 DNA follows: TGTGCCAGCATCGAGCGGGGGGGATGGAATGAGCAGTTCTTC. Full variable domain (remainder filled in from reference TRBV28 and TRBJ2-1): DVKVTQSSRYLVKRTGEKVFLECVQDMDHENMFWYRQDPGLGLRLIYFSYDVKMKEKGDIPEGYSVSREKKERFSLILESASTNQTSMYLCASIERGGWNEQFFGPGTRLTVL.

This chain links TRBV9 with TRBJ1-5, with 9 bases aligning to TRBD1. The CDR3 covers 14 residues. Per germline, CDR1 SGDLS and CDR2 YYNGEE. The V and J ends lost 0 bases and 7 bases, in that order; junction bases with no gene match: 2. For the CDR3, the DNA is TGTGCCAGCAGCGTAGGGGACAGGGTGCAGCCCCAGCATTTT. It specifies CASSVGDRVQPQHF.

The rearrangement uses TRBV5-4 and TRBJ2-5; perhaps TRBD2 as D (7 bases). Between the trimmed V and J ends, which lost 6 bases and 2 bases, there was a span of 14 bases. CDR3 size: 14 residues. Germline CDR1 and CDR2: SGHNT and YYREEE (reference sequence). The CDR3 DNA reads as TGTGCCAGCAAGTACGGGGGGCCGCAAGAGACCCAGTACTTC. Translation: CASKYGGPQETQYF.

The rearrangement links TRBV28 to TRBJ2-1; 11 bases match TRBD2. Germline CDR1 is MDHEN and CDR2 is SYDVKM. V dropped 8 bases and J dropped 1; count of bases not matched to a gene: 4. CDR3 size: 15 residues. The CDR3 sequence is CASGGLAVSYNEQFF. DNA of the CDR3: TGTGCCAGCGGGGGACTAGCGGTTTCCTACAATGAGCAGTTCTTC.

The J gene is TRBJ1-2, the V gene TRBV6-1; D ambiguous. V shed 1 base and J shed 9 bases, with 9 bases lying between them. Germline assignment: CDR1 MNHNS and CDR2 SASEGT. This CDR3 contains 12 residues. The CDR3 reads CASSEGAARYTF. As DNA, the CDR3 is TGTGCCAGCAGTGAAGGGGCCGCGCGCTACACCTTC.